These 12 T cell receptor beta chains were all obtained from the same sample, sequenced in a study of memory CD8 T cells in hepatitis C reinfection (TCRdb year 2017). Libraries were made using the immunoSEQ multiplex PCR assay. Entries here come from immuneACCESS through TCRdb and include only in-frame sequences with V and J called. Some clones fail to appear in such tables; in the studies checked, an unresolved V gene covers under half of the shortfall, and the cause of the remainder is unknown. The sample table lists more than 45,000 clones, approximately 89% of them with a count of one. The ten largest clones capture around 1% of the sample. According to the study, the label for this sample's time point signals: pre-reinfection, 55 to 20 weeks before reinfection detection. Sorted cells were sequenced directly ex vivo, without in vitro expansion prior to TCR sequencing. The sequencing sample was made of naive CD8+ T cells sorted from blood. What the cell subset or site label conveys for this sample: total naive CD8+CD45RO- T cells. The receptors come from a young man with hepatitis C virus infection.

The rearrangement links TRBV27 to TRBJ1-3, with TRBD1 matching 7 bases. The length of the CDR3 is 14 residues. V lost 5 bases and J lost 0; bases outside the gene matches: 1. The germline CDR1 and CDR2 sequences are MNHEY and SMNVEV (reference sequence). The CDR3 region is CASSRDSSGNTIYF. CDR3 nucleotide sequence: TGTGCCAGCAGTAGGGACAGCTCTGGAAACACCATATATTTT.

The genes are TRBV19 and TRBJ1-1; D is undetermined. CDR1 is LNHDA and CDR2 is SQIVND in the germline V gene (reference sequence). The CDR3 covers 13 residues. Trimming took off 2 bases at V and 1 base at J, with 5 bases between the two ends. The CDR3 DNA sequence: TGTGCCAGTAGTATAAGAGGGAACACTGAAGCTTTCTTT. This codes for CASSIRGNTEAFF.

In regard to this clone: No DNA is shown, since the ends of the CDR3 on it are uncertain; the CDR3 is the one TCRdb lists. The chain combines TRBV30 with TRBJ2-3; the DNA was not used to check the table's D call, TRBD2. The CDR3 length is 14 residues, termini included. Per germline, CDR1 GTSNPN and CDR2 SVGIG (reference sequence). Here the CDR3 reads CACAWGGETDTQYF.

The CDR3 here is CATSTPARDRGPTDTQYF. The CDR3 nucleotides are TGTGCCACCAGCACCCCAGCCCGGGACAGGGGGCCAACAGATACGCAGTATTTT. This rearrangement joins TRBV15 to TRBJ2-3; 12 nucleotides align to TRBD1. The CDR3 has 18 amino acids. Trimming at V came to 4 bases and at J to 3 bases, leaving 11 bases not matched to a gene. Germline assignment: CDR1 LNHNV and CDR2 YYDKDF (reference sequence).

The DNA for the CDR3 is TGTGCCAGCAGTTTTGGCGGCAGTGTCAATGAGCAGTTCTTC. As protein: CASSFGGSVNEQFF. The chain combines TRBV27 with TRBJ2-1; D ambiguous. This CDR3 contains 14 residues. CDR1 and CDR2 from the germline V gene are MNHEY and SMNVEV (reference sequence). Deletions cut 3 bases from V and 6 bases from J, with 12 bases between.

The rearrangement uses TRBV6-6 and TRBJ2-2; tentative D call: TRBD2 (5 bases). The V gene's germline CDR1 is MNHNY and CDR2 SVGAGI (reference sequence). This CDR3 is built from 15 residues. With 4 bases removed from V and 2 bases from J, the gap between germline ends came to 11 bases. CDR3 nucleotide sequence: TGTGCCAGCAGTTTATCGGGAAAAAACACCGGGGAGCTGTTTTTT. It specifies CASSLSGKNTGELFF.

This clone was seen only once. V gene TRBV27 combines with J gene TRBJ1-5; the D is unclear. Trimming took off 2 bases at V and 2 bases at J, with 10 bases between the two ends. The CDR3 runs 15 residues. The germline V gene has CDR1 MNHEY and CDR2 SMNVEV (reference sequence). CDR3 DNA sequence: TGTGCCAGCAGTTTAACCCCTAACCGCAATCAGCCCCAGCATTTT. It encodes CASSLTPNRNQPQHF.

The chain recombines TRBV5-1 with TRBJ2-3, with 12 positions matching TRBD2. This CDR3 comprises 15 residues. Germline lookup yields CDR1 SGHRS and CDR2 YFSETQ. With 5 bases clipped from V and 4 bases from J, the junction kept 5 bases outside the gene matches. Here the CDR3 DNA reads TGCGCCAGCAGAAGGGCTAGCGGGGGGGCAGATACGCAGTATTTT. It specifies CASRRASGGADTQYF.

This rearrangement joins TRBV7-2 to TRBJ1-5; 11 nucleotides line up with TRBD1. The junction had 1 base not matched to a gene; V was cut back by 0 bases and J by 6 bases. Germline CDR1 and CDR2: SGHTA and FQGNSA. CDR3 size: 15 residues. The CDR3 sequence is CASSLAGTGGQPQHF. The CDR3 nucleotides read TGTGCCAGCAGCTTAGCCGGGACAGGGGGTCAGCCCCAGCATTTT. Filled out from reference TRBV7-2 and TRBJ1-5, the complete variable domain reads GAGVSQSPSNKVTEKGKDVELRCDPISGHTALYWYRQSLGQGLEFLIYFQGNSAPDKSGLPSDRFSAERTGGSVSTLTIQRTQQEDSAVYLCASSLAGTGGQPQHFGDGTRLSIL.

CDR3 in amino acids: CASSLSSGRGLAGAGNEQFF. In DNA form, the CDR3 reads TGTGCCAGCAGTTTAAGCTCCGGGCGGGGGCTAGCGGGGGCCGGGAATGAGCAGTTCTTC. The V call is TRBV27, the J call TRBJ2-1; 10 nucleotides line up with TRBD2. The CDR3 consists of 20 residues. The V gene end was trimmed by 2 bases and the J gene end by 7 bases; junction bases not matched to a gene: 20. Looked up from germline, CDR1 is MNHEY and CDR2 is SMNVEV (reference sequence).

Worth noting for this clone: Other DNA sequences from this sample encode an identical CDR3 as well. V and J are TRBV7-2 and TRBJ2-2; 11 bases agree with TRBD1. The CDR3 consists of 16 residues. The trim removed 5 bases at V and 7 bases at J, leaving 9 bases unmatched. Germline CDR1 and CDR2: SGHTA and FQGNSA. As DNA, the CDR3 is TGTGCCAGCAGCCTACGGACAGGGGGCAAGGACGGGGAGCTGTTTTTT. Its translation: CASSLRTGGKDGELFF.

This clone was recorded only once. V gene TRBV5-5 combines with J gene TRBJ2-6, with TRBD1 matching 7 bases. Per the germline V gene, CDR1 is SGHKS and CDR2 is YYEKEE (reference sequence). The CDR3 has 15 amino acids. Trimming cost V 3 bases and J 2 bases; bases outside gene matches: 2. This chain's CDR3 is CASSSTGAGANVLTF. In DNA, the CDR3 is TGTGCCAGCAGCTCTACAGGGGCTGGGGCCAACGTCCTGACTTTC.